The T cell receptor (beta chain) described here comes from a study of T cells in Graves' hyperthyroidism and ophthalmopathy. This clonotype was detected many times. Antigen: not known. General study findings and limits: Stable hyperthyroidism was separated from ophthalmopathy by a model based on 13 V-J features. Most clonotypes that expanded in the thyroid above 0.001 also showed up in blood.

Patients counted as stable if ophthalmopathy did not develop within 18 months. The CDR3 has 16 residues. The V gene's germline CDR1 is SEHNR and CDR2 FQNEAQ (reference sequence). The V and J ends lost 3 bases and 4 bases respectively, with 18 bases between them. There were TCR beta CDR3 regions amplified from RNA transcripts. During a first-round RT-PCR of the TCR CDR3, the HTBI primer set was used. Each CDR3 protein gets one entry after TCRdb re-called the multiplex PCR reads with MiXCR. This sample has about 98,000 distinct CDR3 sequences, with 35% to 45% found just once. The material sequenced was peripheral blood or thyroid tissue (not recorded which). This receptor was obtained from a woman aged 25 to 39 with Graves' hyperthyroidism. V gene TRBV7-9 combines with J gene TRBJ2-5, with D possibly being TRBD1 or TRBD2 (5 bases each). The CDR3: CASSFGFGPGAETQYF. CDR3 coding DNA: TGTGCCAGCAGCTTCGGTTTTGGGCCCGGGGCAGAGACCCAGTACTTC.